Presented here are 23 T cell receptor beta chains from one specimen sequenced in a study of blood T cell repertoires in COVID-19. Sequenced by immunoSEQ multiplex PCR; TCRdb stores in-frame clones only, minus some. The sample shows 150,000 to 200,000 clones, approximately 86% of them seen only once. Sample: peripheral blood. Receptors originate from a man between 65 and 85 years old with active or convalescent COVID-19.

The chain recombines TRBV7-2 with TRBJ2-7, with TRBD1 identical over 12 bases. This CDR3 spans 15 amino acids. Germline values: CDR1 SGHTA, CDR2 FQGNSA. The V and J ends lost 5 bases and 2 bases, in that order; junction bases with no gene match: 4. CDR3 amino acids: CASSPRDRGPYEQYF. The CDR3 region has the DNA TGTGCCAGCAGCCCGAGGGACAGGGGGCCCTACGAGCAGTACTTC. Filled out from reference TRBV7-2 and TRBJ2-7, the complete variable domain reads GAGVSQSPSNKVTEKGKDVELRCDPISGHTALYWYRQSLGQGLEFLIYFQGNSAPDKSGLPSDRFSAERTGGSVSTLTIQRTQQEDSAVYLCASSPRDRGPYEQYFGPGTRLTVT.

The chain couples TRBV7-2 to TRBJ2-7; D possibly corresponds to TRBD1 (6 bases). There are 14 residues in the CDR3. The V end was cut by 2 bases, the J end by 2 bases, with 10 bases between. Germline V lookup: CDR1 SGHTA, CDR2 FQGNSA. The CDR3 here is CASSLQGLPYEQYF. The CDR3 region has the DNA TGTGCCAGCAGCTTACAGGGGCTCCCCTACGAGCAGTACTTC.

The gene calls are TRBV24-1 and TRBJ2-3; D remains unclear. Germline-derived CDR1 and CDR2 are KGHDR and SFDVKD. Between the trimmed V and J ends, which lost 1 base and 0 bases, there was a span of 4 bases. This CDR3 contains 14 residues. DNA for the CDR3: TGTGCCACCAGTGATTTACTTAGCACAGATACGCAGTATTTT. Translated: CATSDLLSTDTQYF.

The chain couples TRBV23-1 to TRBJ2-7; no firm D call. TRBV23-1 is an ORF, and what it does is uncertain. The CDR3 consists of 14 residues. V dropped 7 bases and J dropped 3 bases, with 16 bases sitting between them. CDR3 coding DNA: TGCGCCAGCACCACCGGCGGCACTCTCTACGAGCAGTACTTC. Its protein is CASTTGGTLYEQYF.

This clone was seen a handful of times. The chain has TRBV5-6 and TRBJ2-5; TRBD1 is a possible D gene (6 bases). V dropped 1 base and J dropped 4 bases, with 11 bases sitting between them. Germline CDR1 SGHDT, CDR2 YYEEEE. The CDR3 contains 14 residues. The CDR3 region has the DNA TGTGCCAGCAGCTTGAAACAGGGTTCAGAGACCCAGTACTTC. Translated, it gives CASSLKQGSETQYF.

V and J are TRBV7-2 and TRBJ1-4; 11 bases align to TRBD1. J gave up 6 bases and V 3 bases, and 3 bases lay outside the gene matches. The CDR3 is 15 amino acids. Germline-derived CDR1 and CDR2 are SGHTA and FQGNSA. As DNA, the CDR3 is TGTGCCAGCAGCTTTGGGACAGGGGGAGATGAAAAACTGTTTTTT. Its protein is CASSFGTGGDEKLFF.

The chain links TRBV10-2 to TRBJ2-3; D is perhaps TRBD2 (6 bases). The V gene's germline CDR1 is WSHSY and CDR2 SAAADI. Deletions cut 6 bases from V and 0 bases from J, with 13 bases between. The CDR3 contains 15 residues. The CDR3 DNA sequence: TGCGCCAGCAGAACTCTAGCGACTAGCACAGATACGCAGTATTTT. Translating gives CASRTLATSTDTQYF.

This clone has only a few counts. The chain combines TRBV6-5 with TRBJ2-5; maybe TRBD2 (6 bases). V was cut by 0 bases and J by 5 bases, with 13 bases left in between. The CDR3 is made up of 15 amino acids. Germline values: CDR1 MNHEY, CDR2 SVGAGI. The chain's CDR3 is CASSYSIGGGETQYF. CDR3 nucleotide sequence: TGTGCCAGCAGTTACTCGATTGGTGGGGGGGAGACCCAGTACTTC.

The gene calls are TRBV10-3 and TRBJ2-1; 13 bases are a match to TRBD2. Germline V gene data show CDR1 as ENHRY and CDR2 as SYGVKD. CDR3 length equals 14 residues. V lost 6 bases and J lost 10; bases outside the gene matches: 6. CDR3 nucleotide sequence: TGTGCCATCAGCGCCGGGACTAGCGGGACCGAGCAGTTCTTC. Amino acid sequence: CAISAGTSGTEQFF.

The chain links TRBV10-3 to TRBJ1-5; D is uncertain. Germline V gives CDR1 ENHRY, CDR2 SYGVKD. Deletions cut 3 bases from V and 10 bases from J, with 19 bases between. This CDR3 has 15 amino acids. This CDR3 reads CAISELFPTCQPQHF. Written as DNA, the CDR3 is TGTGCCATCAGTGAACTTTTTCCCACGTGTCAACCCCAGCATTTT.

V is TRBV6-5 and J is TRBJ1-4; no firm D call. The CDR3 loop spans 15 amino acids. Germline CDR1 is MNHEY and CDR2 is SVGAGI. The germline V and J ends were trimmed by 6 bases and 7 bases, with 18 bases remaining between them. Here the CDR3 reads CASRRLGTPGEKLFF. The DNA for the CDR3 is TGTGCCAGCAGGCGGCTCGGTACCCCTGGTGAAAAACTGTTTTTT.

V is TRBV28 and J is TRBJ1-4, with D possibly being TRBD1 (6 bases). CDR1 is MDHEN, CDR2 SYDVKM, per germline. V lost 7 bases and J lost 2, with 11 bases in between. CDR3 length equals 14 residues. The CDR3 bases are TGTGCCAGCACCTCCCAGGGGACTAATGAAAAACTGTTTTTT. This encodes CASTSQGTNEKLFF.

This clone was observed once. The chain couples TRBV5-1 to TRBJ2-3, with D possibly TRBD1 on 5 matching bases. Trimming left V 6 bases short and J 2 bases short, with 16 bases between. Germline V lookup: CDR1 SGHRS, CDR2 YFSETQ. The CDR3 extends over 15 amino acids. CDR3 DNA sequence: TGCGCCAGCACCAACAGGCTTACCTACACAGATACGCAGTATTTT. Amino acid sequence: CASTNRLTYTDTQYF.

This chain connects TRBV5-1 to TRBJ1-2; 8 positions match TRBD1. The CDR3 runs to 15 residues. With 0 bases clipped from V and 4 bases from J, the junction kept 5 bases outside the gene matches. Germline CDR1 SGHRS, CDR2 YFSETQ. DNA for the CDR3: TGCGCCAGCAGCTTGGTGCAGGGGGCCCCCTATGGCTACACCTTC. Its protein is CASSLVQGAPYGYTF.

This chain links TRBV5-1 with TRBJ2-1, with 9 bases fitting TRBD2. The germline V gene has CDR1 SGHRS and CDR2 YFSETQ. Unmatched junction bases numbered 9, after V lost 0 bases and J lost 8 bases. The CDR3 sequence is 16 residues long. The CDR3 DNA reads as TGCGCCAGCAGCTTGGACGGCGGGAGGGCCTCAGATGAGCAGTTCTTC. It encodes CASSLDGGRASDEQFF.

The chain has TRBV10-3 and TRBJ1-5, with D unresolved. The germline gives CDR1 ENHRY, CDR2 SYGVKD. Trimming stripped 4 bases from V and 0 bases from J, with 10 bases between. The CDR3 has 15 amino acids. Here the CDR3 reads CAISASDNSNQPQHF. The CDR3 DNA follows: TGTGCCATCAGTGCGTCAGACAATAGCAATCAGCCCCAGCATTTT.

The rearrangement uses TRBV10-1 and TRBJ1-1; 8 nucleotides match TRBD1. From germline, CDR1 is WNHNN and CDR2 SYGVQD (reference sequence). The CDR3 runs 16 residues. Trimming took 4 bases from V and 3 from J; bases not matched to a gene: 10. The CDR3 sequence is CASSGTGTVFDTEAFF. The CDR3 DNA is TGCGCCAGCAGTGGGACAGGGACGGTTTTTGACACTGAAGCTTTCTTT.

CDR3 DNA sequence: TGCGCCAGCAGCCCTACCTACAATGAGCAGTTCTTC. Protein product: CASSPTYNEQFF. This chain connects TRBV10-2 to TRBJ2-1; D remains ambiguous. CDR3 length: 12 residues. Per germline, CDR1 WSHSY and CDR2 SAAADI. Trimming removed 6 bases from V and 2 bases from J, with 5 bases in between.

V usage is TRBV7-2 and J usage is TRBJ1-2, with 7 bases fitting TRBD1. Trimming took 0 bases from V and 4 from J; bases not matched to a gene: 8. The V gene's germline CDR1 is SGHTA and CDR2 FQGNSA. This CDR3 spans 16 amino acids. The DNA for the CDR3 is TGTGCCAGCAGCTTAGCAAGCCGGACAGGTGGCTATGGCTACACCTTC. It codes for CASSLASRTGGYGYTF.

The chain employs TRBV27 and TRBJ2-1, with 13 bases lining up with TRBD2. Germline CDR1 MNHEY, CDR2 SMNVEV (reference sequence). CDR3 length: 14 amino acids. J was trimmed by 11 bases and V by 9 bases; bases with no gene match: 10. CDR3 sequence (DNA): TGTGCCAGTAGAACCACCGGGACTAGCGGGAAGCAGTTCTTC. Protein product: CASRTTGTSGKQFF.

The V and J genes are TRBV10-3 and TRBJ1-3, with D possibly being TRBD1 (6 bases). The germline V and J ends were trimmed by 3 bases and 2 bases, with 11 bases remaining between them. The germline V gene has CDR1 ENHRY and CDR2 SYGVKD. CDR3 length equals 15 residues. The CDR3 nucleotides read TGTGCCATCAGTGACATCCGGGACACTGGAAACACCATATATTTT. Translated: CAISDIRDTGNTIYF.

The sample holds a few counts of this clone. This chain uses TRBV5-1 with TRBJ1-1; 10 bases fit TRBD1. V gave up 2 bases and J gave up 8 bases; unmatched junction bases: 3. The CDR3 loop spans 13 amino acids. From germline, CDR1 is SGHRS and CDR2 YFSETQ. The CDR3, as DNA: TGCGCCAGCAGCTTCCGGGACAGGGGAGAAGCTTTCTTT. It specifies CASSFRDRGEAFF.

The chain recombines TRBV6-5 with TRBJ2-1, with 12 bases identical to TRBD2. This CDR3 spans 14 amino acids. V gave up 7 bases and J gave up 10 bases; unmatched junction bases: 8. CDR1 and CDR2 (germline): MNHEY, SVGAGI. CDR3 amino acids: CASIRTSGIREQFF. DNA of the CDR3: TGTGCCAGCATCCGGACTAGCGGGATACGGGAGCAGTTCTTC.